The 10 T cell receptor beta chains in this list originate from one sample, sequenced in a study of Graves' ophthalmopathy and Graves' hyperthyroidism. Amplifying from RNA transcripts, the study obtained TCR beta CDR3 regions. HTBI primers were employed in first-round RT-PCR, then a second-round multiplex PCR followed. MiXCR, run by TCRdb on the multiplex PCR reads, gives a single entry per CDR3 protein. Among a few hundred thousand distinct CDR3 sequences listed, 35% to 40% were seen once. The sample comprised peripheral blood or thyroid tissue (not recorded which). The receptors here all came from an adult man with Graves' hyperthyroidism.

This clonotype was observed a few times. The J gene is TRBJ2-3, the V gene TRBV9, with a tentative D call TRBD2 (6 bases). Germline-derived CDR1 and CDR2 are SGDLS and YYNGEE. CDR3 size: 18 residues. The V and J ends lost 0 bases and 2 bases respectively, with 19 bases between them. The CDR3 nucleotides read TGTGCCAGCAGCGTAGCTACGTCTCGCGGGGCTACCACAGATACGCAGTATTTT. It translates to CASSVATSRGATTDTQYF.

This clonotype came up many times. The chain uses TRBV6-5 and TRBJ1-5, with 8 bases identical to TRBD1. The CDR3 covers 15 residues. With V trimmed by 5 bases and J by 5 bases, 8 bases remained unmatched. Germline CDR1 and CDR2: MNHEY and SVGAGI. The CDR3, as DNA: TGTGCCAGCAGTCGGACAGGGCGTGGAGATCAGCCCCAGCATTTT. It translates to CASSRTGRGDQPQHF.

This clonotype came up many times. This chain uses TRBV5-8 with TRBJ2-2; no definite D call. Trimming took 0 bases from V and 0 from J, leaving 9 bases between them. Germline-derived CDR1 and CDR2 are SGHTS and YDEGEE. The CDR3 loop spans 16 amino acids. CDR3 sequence: CASSLGGRTNTGELFF. CDR3 in DNA: TGTGCCAGCAGCTTGGGGGGTAGGACGAACACCGGGGAGCTGTTTTTT.

In this sample, this clonotype turned up many times. The V call is TRBV2, the J call TRBJ2-2, with 8 positions matching TRBD1. V lost 2 bases and J lost 1; bases outside the gene matches: 3. Germline CDR1 is SNHLY and CDR2 is FYNNEI. This CDR3 is built from 16 residues. CDR3 loop: CASSEQGARNTGELFF. CDR3 DNA sequence: TGTGCCAGCAGTGAACAGGGGGCGCGGAACACCGGGGAGCTGTTTTTT.

This clonotype occurred many times. The CDR3 DNA reads as TGTGCCAGCTGTTGGGGGGCTGAAGCTTTCTTT. Its protein is CASCWGAEAFF. The chain combines TRBV12-3 or TRBV12-4 with TRBJ1-1; D is perhaps TRBD1 (5 bases). V was cut by 8 bases and J by 6 bases, with 10 bases left in between. This CDR3 comprises 11 residues.

This clonotype was seen at least ten times. This chain uses TRBV7-9 with TRBJ2-3; D gene uncertain. The CDR3 has 14 residues. Trimming took 1 base from V and 3 from J, leaving 8 bases between them. Germline lookup yields CDR1 SEHNR and CDR2 FQNEAQ (reference sequence). The CDR3 sequence: CASSLEAATDTQYF. The CDR3 bases are TGTGCCAGCAGCTTAGAGGCGGCGACAGATACGCAGTATTTT.

This chain connects TRBV15 to TRBJ1-5, with 9 nucleotides matching TRBD1. There are 17 residues in the CDR3. CDR1 and CDR2 from the germline V gene are LNHNV and YYDKDF (reference sequence). J was trimmed by 5 bases and V by 10 bases; bases with no gene match: 18. The CDR3 sequence is CASSPPGTGMFDQPQHF. In DNA, the CDR3 is TGTGCCAGCTCACCACCTGGGACAGGGATGTTTGATCAGCCCCAGCATTTT. Looking up the rest from reference TRBV15 and TRBJ1-5 gives the full variable domain: DAMVIQNPRYQVTQFGKPVTLSCSQTLNHNVMYWYQQKSSQAPKLLFHYYDKDFNNEADTPDNFQSRRPNTSFCFLDIRSPGLGDTAMYLCASSPPGTGMFDQPQHFGDGTRLSIL.

CDR3 amino acids: CASSSGTSVQETQFF. The CDR3 DNA reads TGTGCCAGCAGCAGCGGGACTAGCGTACAAGAGACCCAGTTCTTC. J is TRBJ2-5 and V is TRBV7-3; 10 positions agree with TRBD2. Judging by the DNA end, TRBJ2-1 fits better; the J call may be wrong. This CDR3 contains 15 residues. Germline loops: CDR1 SGHTA, CDR2 FQGTGA.

This chain joins TRBV20-1 and TRBJ2-5; TRBD2 matches 13 bases. CDR3 length: 15 residues. V lost 1 base to trimming and J lost 9 bases; unmatched junction nucleotides: 8. Germline loops: CDR1 DFQATT, CDR2 SNEGSKA (reference sequence). CDR3 region: CSARGTSGGRGAQYF. The CDR3 DNA reads TGCAGTGCTAGAGGGACTAGCGGGGGACGGGGGGCCCAGTACTTC.

This clonotype showed up many times. This rearrangement joins TRBV5-1 to TRBJ2-6; 10 bases are a match to TRBD1. Germline assignment: CDR1 SGHRS and CDR2 YFSETQ. V shed 4 bases and J 2 bases; nucleotides not matched to a gene: 6. The CDR3 is 17 amino acids. The CDR3 here is CASSHGTGAPGANVLTF. The CDR3, as DNA: TGCGCCAGCAGCCACGGGACAGGGGCTCCTGGGGCCAACGTCCTGACTTTC.